Shown below are 32 T cell receptor beta chains from a single sample sequenced in a study of shared clonotypes between healthy human individuals. TCRdb's table, derived via immunoSEQ multiplex PCR, lists solely in-frame clones and lacks some. This table holds about 490,000 clones, more than 75% found once. Sequencing was performed on PBMCs. These receptors were taken from a middle-aged woman in good health. Some clones in this sample may be carry-over from other donors' samples.

This clone has only a few counts. The rearrangement uses TRBV27 and TRBJ1-2; D is uncertain. The CDR3 consists of 15 residues. Germline CDR1 is MNHEY and CDR2 is SMNVEV (reference sequence). The V end was cut by 2 bases, the J end by 0 bases, with 10 bases between. The CDR3, as DNA: TGTGCCAGCAGTTTAAGGGCAGCAACTAACTATGGCTACACCTTC. Protein product: CASSLRAATNYGYTF.

This clone is a singleton in its sample. The V gene is TRBV4-1, the J gene TRBJ1-3; 7 nucleotides align to TRBD1. The germline gives CDR1 MGHRA, CDR2 YSYEKL. After removal of 5 bases from V and 4 bases from J, the junction contained 11 bases not matched to a gene. The CDR3 loop spans 16 amino acids. CDR3 region: CASSSPDRAKGNTIYF. As DNA, the CDR3 is TGCGCCAGCAGCTCACCCGACAGGGCCAAAGGAAACACCATATATTTT.

The chain combines TRBV29-1 with TRBJ2-1, with 10 bases identical to TRBD2. The J segment lost 9 bases and the V segment lost 6 bases, leaving 17 bases of the junction unmatched. CDR3 size: 16 residues. Germline V gene sequence: CDR1 SQVTM, CDR2 ANQGSEA. The CDR3 loop reads CSVGKGGAGGPTEQFF. CDR3 bases: TGCAGCGTCGGAAAAGGGGGAGCGGGAGGGCCCACTGAGCAGTTCTTC.

Remarks on this clone: A read error is possible here, since a much larger clone lies one base away. The genes are TRBV30 and TRBJ2-7; tentative D call: TRBD2 (6 bases). Germline assignment: CDR1 GTSNPN and CDR2 SVGIG (reference sequence). This CDR3 has 13 residues. CDR3 in DNA: TGTGCCTGGAGGGCGCGGGGTTCCTACGTGCAGTACTTC. Translation: CAWRARGSYVQYF.

V usage is TRBV21-1 and J usage is TRBJ1-3. TRBV21-1 is a pseudogene locus. The CDR3 has 14 amino acids. CDR3 in DNA: TGTGCCAGCAGCCCACGGACGTACGGAAACACCATATATTTT. Encoded protein: CASSPRTYGNTIYF.

The chain has TRBV6-5 and TRBJ2-5; TRBD1 matches 7 bases. V lost 6 bases and J lost 5; bases outside the gene matches: 9. Per germline, CDR1 MNHEY and CDR2 SVGAGI. The CDR3 spans 14 residues. The CDR3 DNA reads TGTGCCAGCAGCGCAAGGGGGCGCGTTGAGACCCAGTACTTC. Amino acids: CASSARGRVETQYF.

The rearrangement links TRBV9 to TRBJ2-6; D not resolved. Germline V lookup: CDR1 SGDLS, CDR2 YYNGEE. The CDR3 contains 15 residues. V was trimmed by 0 bases and J by 2 bases, leaving 6 bases between them. CDR3 protein: CASSVVSTGANVLTF. DNA for the CDR3: TGTGCCAGCAGCGTAGTCTCCACTGGGGCCAACGTCCTGACTTTC.

Concerning this clone: The junction and the germline gene differ at one end; a read error may be behind it. V and J are TRBV5-4 and TRBJ2-7, with 9 nucleotides matching TRBD1. There are 14 residues in the CDR3. The germline V gene has CDR1 SGHNT and CDR2 YYREEE (reference sequence). CDR3 sequence reads: CASSQAGQGYEQYF. The DNA for the CDR3 is TGCGCCAGCAGCCAAGCGGGACAGGGATACGAGCAGTACTTC.

A few counts support this clone. The DNA for the CDR3 is TGTGCCAGCAGTTTTGGTCCCACTGAAGCTTTCTTT. Its translation: CASSFGPTEAFF. The chain couples TRBV28 to TRBJ1-1; D uncertain. Germline V gene sequence: CDR1 MDHEN, CDR2 SYDVKM. Trimming removed 3 bases from V and 4 bases from J, with 6 bases in between. This CDR3 is 12 amino acids long.

This chain uses TRBV7-2 with TRBJ2-7; D is undetermined. The CDR3 sequence is 12 residues long. The germline gives CDR1 SGHTA, CDR2 FQGNSA. The V gene lost 3 bases and the J gene lost 1 base, with 4 bases spanning the gap. The CDR3 protein is CASSFGSYEQYF. The CDR3 DNA reads TGTGCCAGCAGCTTCGGGTCCTACGAGCAGTACTTC. Full variable domain (rest looked up from reference TRBV7-2 and TRBJ2-7): GAGVSQSPSNKVTEKGKDVELRCDPISGHTALYWYRQSLGQGLEFLIYFQGNSAPDKSGLPSDRFSAERTGGSVSTLTIQRTQQEDSAVYLCASSFGSYEQYFGPGTRLTVT.

This sequence joins TRBV6-5 and TRBJ2-3; D is possibly TRBD2 (6 bases). Trimming shortened V by 5 bases and J by 1 base, and 13 bases separated the two germline ends. The germline gives CDR1 MNHEY, CDR2 SVGAGI. The CDR3 length is 15 residues. In nucleotides, the CDR3 is TGTGCCAGCAGTCTTAGCGGCCCAGGCACAGATACGCAGTATTTT. Protein: CASSLSGPGTDTQYF.

This clone occurred many times. In DNA, the CDR3 is TGTGCCAGCAGCTTGACGACAGCGAACACTGAAGCTTTCTTT. Amino acid sequence: CASSLTTANTEAFF. This chain uses TRBV5-4 with TRBJ1-1, with D tentatively TRBD1 (5 bases). Germline values: CDR1 SGHNT, CDR2 YYREEE (reference sequence). The V end was cut by 1 base, the J end by 1 base, with 8 bases between. The CDR3 is made up of 14 amino acids.

This clone was observed a handful of times. The genes are TRBV7-2 and TRBJ2-7; D is undetermined. V lost 6 bases to trimming and J lost 2 bases, with 8 bases between them. This CDR3 is built from 12 residues. Germline V gene data show CDR1 as SGHTA and CDR2 as FQGNSA. In nucleotides, the CDR3 is TGTGCCAGCAGTTACGATGCCTACGAGCAGTACTTC. Protein product: CASSYDAYEQYF.

The gene calls are TRBV5-1 and TRBJ2-7; possible D gene TRBD2, 5 bases. This CDR3 has 15 residues. The V and J ends lost 2 bases and 3 bases respectively, with 15 bases between them. The germline CDR1 and CDR2 sequences are SGHRS and YFSETQ. DNA for the CDR3: TGCGCCAGCAGCTTCCCGACCCCAGGAGGCTACGAGCAGTACTTC. Encoded protein: CASSFPTPGGYEQYF.

The chain links TRBV9 to TRBJ2-5; D is possibly TRBD2 (6 bases). This CDR3 spans 16 amino acids. Per germline, CDR1 SGDLS and CDR2 YYNGEE. V shed 4 bases and J shed 3 bases, with 19 bases lying between them. CDR3 residues: CASSRLSGSLKETQYF. CDR3 DNA: TGTGCCAGCAGCCGTCTTTCCGGGAGCCTTAAAGAGACCCAGTACTTC.

V is TRBV6-5 and J is TRBJ2-7, with TRBD2 matching over 8 bases. This CDR3 has 15 amino acids. Germline assignment: CDR1 MNHEY and CDR2 SVGAGI. V trimming: 0 bases; J trimming: 7 bases; junction bases outside the gene matches: 8. CDR3 amino acids: CASSYSMAGGREQYF. CDR3 bases: TGTGCCAGCAGTTACTCGATGGCGGGGGGCCGGGAGCAGTACTTC.

The rearrangement uses TRBV10-3 and TRBJ2-2; D gene unclear. This CDR3 contains 14 residues. Trimming removed 3 bases at V and 1 base at J, with 6 bases between. Germline lookup yields CDR1 ENHRY and CDR2 SYGVKD. The CDR3 loop reads CAISESQNTGELFF. The CDR3 nucleotides read TGTGCCATCAGTGAATCACAGAACACCGGGGAGCTGTTTTTT.

This sequence joins TRBV7-3 and TRBJ2-1; 9 bases agree with TRBD2. Germline loops: CDR1 SGHTA, CDR2 FQGTGA. CDR3 length: 17 amino acids. V shed 4 bases and J 2 bases; nucleotides not matched to a gene: 9. The CDR3 sequence: CASSSQRLADTYNEQFF. The DNA of the CDR3 is TGTGCCAGCAGCTCCCAGAGACTAGCGGACACCTACAATGAGCAGTTCTTC.

This chain connects TRBV20-1 to TRBJ2-4; maybe TRBD1 (5 bases). Germline-derived CDR1 and CDR2 are DFQATT and SNEGSKA (reference sequence). Trimming removed 7 bases at V and 8 bases at J, with 12 bases between. The CDR3 has 11 amino acids. The CDR3 reads CSGGVGDIQYF. DNA of the CDR3: TGCAGTGGGGGTGTAGGGGACATTCAGTACTTC.

The V gene is TRBV27, the J gene TRBJ2-7, with 10 bases aligning to TRBD2. Losses at the gene ends were 3 bases for V and 1 base for J; bases not matched to a gene: 12. The CDR3 totals 18 residues. Germline V gives CDR1 MNHEY, CDR2 SMNVEV (reference sequence). CDR3 loop: CASSFRPWGTSVSYEQYF. The CDR3 DNA is TGTGCCAGCAGTTTTAGGCCCTGGGGGACTAGCGTGTCCTACGAGCAGTACTTC.

V is TRBV7-9 and J is TRBJ2-1; possibly TRBD2 for D (5 bases). With 8 bases removed from V and 4 bases from J, the gap between germline ends came to 18 bases. The CDR3 length is 15 residues. Germline-derived CDR1 and CDR2 are SEHNR and FQNEAQ (reference sequence). As DNA, the CDR3 is TGTGCCAGCGGGAGCGTTGAGGGCCAATACAATGAGCAGTTCTTC. Residues: CASGSVEGQYNEQFF.

V gene TRBV10-3 combines with J gene TRBJ2-5, with TRBD2 matching 9 bases. The CDR3 covers 16 residues. The germline V gene has CDR1 ENHRY and CDR2 SYGVKD. J was trimmed by 1 base and V by 0 bases; bases with no gene match: 3. The CDR3 region has the DNA TGTGCCATCAGTGAGTCGGCTAGCGGGACCCAAGAGACCCAGTACTTC. It codes for CAISESASGTQETQYF.

The rearrangement uses TRBV7-9 and TRBJ1-2; D possibly corresponds to TRBD1 (6 bases). From germline, CDR1 is SEHNR and CDR2 FQNEAQ (reference sequence). V shed 5 bases and J shed 5 bases, with 15 bases lying between them. This CDR3 has 14 amino acids. The CDR3 sequence: CASSNTGWGYGYTF. CDR3 DNA sequence: TGTGCCAGCAGCAATACAGGGTGGGGGTATGGCTACACCTTC.

Remarks on this clone: At one end the junction does not follow the germline gene, possibly because of a read error. Distinct nucleotide sequences in the sample also encode this CDR3. The chain joins TRBV6-5 to TRBJ2-2; D is perhaps TRBD1 or TRBD2 (5 bases each). Per germline, CDR1 MNHEY and CDR2 SVGAGI. CDR3 length: 14 residues. The CDR3 spells CASRSGTDTGELFF. For the CDR3, the DNA is TGCGCCAGCAGGTCAGGGACGGACACTGGGGAGCTGTTTTTT.

The V call is TRBV13, the J call TRBJ1-2, with 8 bases fitting TRBD1. The CDR3 covers 15 residues. From germline, CDR1 is PRHDT and CDR2 FYEKMQ (reference sequence). J gave up 6 bases and V 5 bases, and 11 bases lay outside the gene matches. Written as DNA, the CDR3 is TGTGCCAGCAGCCTCATGGGACAGGTAGTAAATGGCTACACCTTC. Amino acid sequence: CASSLMGQVVNGYTF.

The gene calls are TRBV6-5 and TRBJ2-3, with no clear D. CDR1 is MNHEY and CDR2 is SVGAGI in the germline V gene. This CDR3 contains 14 residues. Trimming pared 0 bases from V and 4 bases from J, leaving 8 bases between. The CDR3 spells CASSYSTAADTQYF. The CDR3 DNA reads TGTGCCAGCAGTTACTCAACAGCAGCAGATACGCAGTATTTT.

About this clone itself: A much bigger clone sits one base away, suggesting this may be a read error. Additional DNA sequences in this sample encode the identical CDR3. The V gene is TRBV28, the J gene TRBJ2-7, with TRBD1 as a possible D gene (6 bases). Germline V lookup: CDR1 MDHEN, CDR2 SYDVKM. The length of the CDR3 is 12 residues. V was clipped by 6 bases and J by 5 bases, with 11 bases between them. CDR3 region: CASSLQGHEQYF. Written as DNA, the CDR3 is TGTGCCAGCAGCTTACAGGGTCACGAGCAGTACTTC. Variable domain in full (rest from reference TRBV28 and TRBJ2-7): DVKVTQSSRYLVKRTGEKVFLECVQDMDHENMFWYRQDPGLGLRLIYFSYDVKMKEKGDIPEGYSVSREKKERFSLILESASTNQTSMYLCASSLQGHEQYFGPGTRLTVT.

J is TRBJ2-3 and V is TRBV9, with 7 bases aligning to TRBD2. The junction had 6 bases not matched to a gene; V was cut back by 4 bases and J by 4 bases. CDR3 length: 14 residues. CDR1 and CDR2 (germline): SGDLS, YYNGEE. The CDR3 DNA sequence: TGTGCCAGCAGCTCGGGGGGTCGCCCAGATACGCAGTATTTT. This sequence encodes CASSSGGRPDTQYF. Based on the CDR3 plus reference TRBV9 and TRBJ2-3, the full variable domain is DSGVTQTPKHLITATGQRVTLRCSPRSGDLSVYWYQQSLDQGLQFLIQYYNGEERAKGNILERFSAQQFPDLHSELNLSSLELGDSALYFCASSSGGRPDTQYFGPGTRLTVL.

CDR3 DNA sequence: TGTGCCAGCAGCCCGGGGGGCGCTTCTGGAAACACCATATATTTT. This sequence encodes CASSPGGASGNTIYF. J is TRBJ1-3 and V is TRBV28, with a possible D match to TRBD1 (6 bases). From germline, CDR1 is MDHEN and CDR2 SYDVKM. Trimming removed 6 bases at V and 1 base at J, with 13 bases between. The CDR3 contains 15 residues. The variable domain in full, completed from reference TRBV28 and TRBJ1-3, reads DVKVTQSSRYLVKRTGEKVFLECVQDMDHENMFWYRQDPGLGLRLIYFSYDVKMKEKGDIPEGYSVSREKKERFSLILESASTNQTSMYLCASSPGGASGNTIYFGEGSWLTVV.

This chain uses TRBV28 with TRBJ2-2; D might be TRBD2 (6 bases). Per the germline V gene, CDR1 is MDHEN and CDR2 is SYDVKM. The CDR3 loop spans 15 amino acids. V lost 8 bases and J lost 1, with 14 bases in between. The CDR3 spells CASSPGTENTGELFF. The CDR3, as DNA: TGTGCCAGCTCTCCAGGGACTGAGAACACCGGGGAGCTGTTTTTT.

The rearrangement links TRBV28 to TRBJ1-2; D is perhaps TRBD1 (5 bases). The CDR3 consists of 15 residues. V lost 0 bases and J lost 1, with 9 bases in between. Germline values: CDR1 MDHEN, CDR2 SYDVKM. The CDR3 sequence is CASSLWWGSNYGYTF. The CDR3 bases are TGTGCCAGCAGTTTATGGTGGGGCAGTAACTATGGCTACACCTTC.

This clone was found once. This sequence joins TRBV7-8 and TRBJ2-3; 8 bases align to TRBD1. The ends lost 5 bases at V and 0 bases at J; junction bases unmatched: 10. Germline V CDR1 and CDR2: SGHVS, FQNEAQ. The CDR3 is made up of 17 amino acids. The CDR3 DNA reads TGTGCCAGCAGCGGACGGACAGGGAGAGGAAGCACAGATACGCAGTATTTT. Its translation: CASSGRTGRGSTDTQYF.